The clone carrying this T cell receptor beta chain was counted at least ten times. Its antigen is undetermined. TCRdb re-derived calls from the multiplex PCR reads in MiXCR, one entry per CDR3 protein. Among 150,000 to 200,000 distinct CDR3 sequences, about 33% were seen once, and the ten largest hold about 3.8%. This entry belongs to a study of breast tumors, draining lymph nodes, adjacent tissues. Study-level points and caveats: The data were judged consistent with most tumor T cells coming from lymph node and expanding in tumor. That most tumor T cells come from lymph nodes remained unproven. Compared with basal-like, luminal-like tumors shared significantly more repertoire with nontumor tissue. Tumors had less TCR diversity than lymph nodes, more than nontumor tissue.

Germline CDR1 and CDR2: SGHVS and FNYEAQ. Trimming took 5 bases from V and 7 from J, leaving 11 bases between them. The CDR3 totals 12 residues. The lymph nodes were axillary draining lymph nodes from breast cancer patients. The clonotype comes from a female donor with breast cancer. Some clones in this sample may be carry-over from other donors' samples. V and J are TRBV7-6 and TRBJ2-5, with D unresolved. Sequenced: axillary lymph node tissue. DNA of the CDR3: TGTGCCAGCAGCCCGACTGCCGGGACCCAGTACTTC. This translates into CASSPTAGTQYF.